This T cell receptor beta chain came from a study of blood T cell repertoires in COVID-19. Study at large: Whether acute or convalescent, the COVID-19 samples came from the United States, Italy and Spain. Sources were T cells, B-cell-depleted T cells, or PBMCs; the material itself was cDNA or gDNA.

The germline gives CDR1 LNHDA, CDR2 SQIVND (reference sequence). Deletions cut 5 bases from V and 0 bases from J, with 14 bases between. The CDR3 is 15 residues long. Original processing methods: Nucleated cell number was recorded as an estimate derived from reference gene primer amplification. Data came from immunoSEQ multiplex PCR; TCRdb stores just in-frame clones and leaves some out. The DNA was the basis for D and trimming; V, J and clone size are from that table. The table records about 200,000 clones, about nine tenths of them present only once. The clonotype originates from a man older than 75 with acute or convalescent COVID-19. This rearrangement joins TRBV19 to TRBJ2-7; perhaps TRBD1 as D (6 bases). The sample consisted of peripheral blood. The CDR3 nucleotides read TGTGCCAGTAGTGAGGACAGCTCTAGCTCCTACGAGCAGTACTTC. This encodes CASSEDSSSSYEQYF. Full variable domain (missing parts from reference TRBV19 and TRBJ2-7): DGGITQSPKYLFRKEGQNVTLSCEQNLNHDAMYWYRQDPGQGLRLIYYSQIVNDFQKGDIAEGYSVSREKKESFPLTVTSAQKNPTAFYLCASSEDSSSSYEQYFGPGTRLTVT.